This T cell receptor beta chain was recorded in a study of cytomegalovirus exposure and HLA in healthy donors (TCRdb year 2017). For context, the study as a whole: An earlier analysis of roughly 570 of the donors reported 276 Gb of sequence data and around 110 million unique TCR beta sequences obtained from around 170 million T cells. About 330 gigabases of sequencing data and 91 million or so unique TCR sequences made up an early release that covered approximately 650 HLA-typed donors. Of the approximately 400 genotyped donors, about 80% fell in the genetic ancestry cluster associated with self-reported Caucasian donors. The study aimed to test whether cataloging public T cell receptors could reveal signatures of past pathogen exposure. The T cell repertoires of several hundred subjects were profiled by immunosequencing and related to cytomegalovirus serostatus. In addition to the first cohort of 666 subjects, a separate validation cohort of over 90 different subjects was used. The study combined high-throughput TCR immunosequencing, statistical association of individual TCRs with disease status, and machine learning to predict cytomegalovirus infection status. A later analysis re-analyzed previously published TCR beta repertoires from roughly 630 donors and added high-resolution HLA genotyping to study TCR occurrence patterns. Rather than using new phenotypic data, the later analysis identified candidate immune exposures from TCR beta sequences and from how often those sequences occurred across donors. To decide whether each TCR beta V gene segment behaved as functional or pseudogenic, an earlier analysis of several hundred of the donors relied on high-throughput TCR beta sequencing. Donor age, sex, ethnicity and CMV serostatus were collected together with the repertoire data. Genome-wide SNP genotypes for about three fifths of the roughly 670 donors were used in a later genetic analysis, which treated that subset as a discovery cohort. All discovery cohort repertoires had been generated using a single sequencing platform. HLA typing covered class I and class II loci at four-digit resolution. Typing coverage varied by locus: 629-630 donors for A, B, C, DRB1 and DQB1; approximately 520 for DQA1; nearly 610 for DPA1; approximately 450 for DPB1. A handful of DR-DQ haplotypes were treated as single units for association and clustering because of strong linkage in the cohort. Among several hundred genotyped donors of the cohort, an average of roughly 230,000 unique TCR beta nucleotide sequences was sequenced per donor, of which 15% to 20% were non-productive. Broader findings and caveats from the paper: Compared with the roughly 670-donor mean, donors in an Asian-associated ancestry cluster had fewer N-insertions in productive TCRs, according to a later genetic analysis. The sequencing pipeline was judged likely to have produced a cluster of highly shared sequence variants as a technical artifact. In a later analysis, HLA-associated TCR beta chains showed more clonal expansion and lower generation probabilities than non-associated chains that were equally common. Correlated functional status among segregating V segments might reflect linkage disequilibrium, but an unknown experimental factor could not be ruled out. According to a later analysis, TCR association rates differed among HLA loci, with DRB1 alleles showing the most associated TCRs and HLA-C alleles showing the fewest. In a later analysis, some 18,000 TCR beta sequences were associated with specific HLA alleles at a false discovery rate of 0.05. In the study, about 150 TCR beta chains were listed as associated with cytomegalovirus. The earlier analysis of about 600 of the donors excluded some 15 rarely observed V segments, including chromosome 9 orphons, because counts were too low. Assigning TCR associations to individual alleles was difficult when HLA alleles, especially DR and DQ, strongly co-occurred. The authors suggested that the approach could potentially be generalized to other disease states and immunological phenotypes. For the cohort, immune exposure information was limited to CMV serostatus. In this cohort, only TCR beta chains were sequenced, and detectable features were limited by the absence of alpha or paired-chain data. The presence/absence analyses assumed that sequencing depth was roughly uniform across donors, and that assumption may not be true. Some IMGT-functional V segments, including TRBV6-2 and TRBV6-3, could not be distinguished by the 87-base-pair reads and were therefore excluded. A later analysis found that most CMV-associated TCR beta chains appeared HLA-restricted, with HLA associations seemingly driven largely by CMV exposure. A further reported finding was that TCR beta sequences accurately predicted the HLA-A and HLA-B alleles for most subjects in the first cohort. Several of the top co-occurrence clusters appeared to be linked to parvovirus B19, influenza, CMV and Epstein-Barr virus, according to a later analysis. The classifier was reported to diagnose cytomegalovirus status with high specificity and sensitivity in both the original cohort and the validation cohort. A later genetic analysis associated a missense DCLRE1C variant with V-gene and J-gene trimming of TCR beta chains, and an independent cohort replicated the association. Across donors, most TCR sequences were observed very rarely, whereas some public TCRs were present in many individuals. In an earlier analysis of some 540 of the donors, most TCR beta V segments appeared in productive rearrangements about 87% or about 30% of the time, broadly matching IMGT annotations. In vitro tests confirmed that a few of the cytomegalovirus-associated TCR beta chains recognize cytomegalovirus antigens. Because HLA typing was unavailable for some donors at each locus, only the typed subset was used in association tests.

The cohort comprised some 680 healthy bone marrow donors. Cohort members were all nominally healthy when sampled, although unrecorded immune exposures were likely present. The donor tested CMV seropositive, placing the donor among the roughly 270 seropositive members of the cohort. A peripheral blood sample was provided by each donor, and peripheral blood mononuclear cells were used for TCR beta sequencing. Genomic DNA extraction from the blood cell samples was performed with the Qiagen DNeasy Blood Extraction Kit. The germline V gene sets CDR1 to MNHNS and CDR2 to SASEGT. The junction shows trimming of 0 bases on V and 11 bases on J, plus 19 bases between the germline ends. There are 15 amino acids in the CDR3, from cysteine to phenylalanine inclusive. Just CDR3 DNA is preserved here, 45 bases in frame from base 1. The library came from the immunoSEQ multiplex PCR assay. The multiplex PCR relied on a mix of 60 forward primers for TCR Vbeta segments and 13 reverse primers for TCR Jbeta segments. Amplification of the CDR3 region of rearranged TCR beta genes was performed with a multiplex PCR assay on genomic DNA. The Illumina HiSeq System was used to sequence the amplified TCR beta libraries as 87-base-pair reads. The authors processed their data as follows. In a later analysis, tens of millions of unique TCR beta chains were counted across the roughly 610 repertoires, and roughly 11 million of these chains were shared by at least two donors. To remove PCR and sequencing errors, raw reads were error-corrected and collapsed into unique sequences using a nearest-neighbor algorithm that merged closely related sequences. Alignment of CDR3 sequences to IMGT reference sequences was used to assign V, D and J gene segments. For a sequence to be retained, a match of at least six nucleotides to both a V gene segment and a J gene segment was required. Rearrangements were called productive when the CDR3 lacked stop codons and stayed in frame with V and J; all others were non-productive. CDR3 was defined by IMGT convention, running from the second conserved V-encoded cysteine to the conserved J-encoded phenylalanine. The earlier analysis of approximately 590 of the donors excluded any sequence lacking an unambiguous match to a single V gene segment. In an earlier analysis of a few hundred of the donors, a V segment was called functional when productive rearrangements were above 56.7%, and segregating when the standard deviation between donors exceeded 5%. A statistical classification framework was developed to diagnose cytomegalovirus status using the catalog of TCR beta chain sequences. V and J gene assignment, in a later analysis, came from comparing TCR nucleotide sequences with IMGT/GENE-DB human TR gene sequences. In a later analysis, CDR3 sequences and most-parsimonious VDJ recombination scenarios were assigned using the TCRdist pipeline. In a later analysis, every TCR beta chain was defined by the combination of its CDR3 amino acid sequence and its V-gene family, and reads without a unique V-gene family were dropped. To address suspected cross-contamination and a sequencing artifact, a later analysis removed several hundred highly shared, low-generation-probability nucleotide sequences. In a later analysis, a clonal expansion index was calculated for each public chain from normalized within-repertoire ranks of inferred template counts. Generation probabilities in a later analysis came from a VDJ recombination model fitted to out-of-frame rearrangements, and those results were checked against IGoR. In a later analysis, hypergeometric tests were used to score TCR-TCR, TCR-HLA and TCR-CMV co-occurrence, with a repertoire-size bias correction applied to TCR pairs. In a later analysis, false discovery rates were estimated by permuting HLA or CMV assignments 20 times. A later analysis grouped co-occurring TCRs with DBSCAN, adding TCRdist sequence similarity when clustering within HLA-allele-positive subsets. Co-occurrence clustering excluded repertoires with fewer than 30,000 or more than 120,000 public chains, plus five with anomalous nucleotide sharing. The clones in this table, taken by TCRdb from immuneACCESS, are in-frame only. Not every clone is retained; where verified, under half of the shortfall comes from an unresolved V gene, and the cause of the rest is unknown. The V and J calls and clone size were taken over from that table, and D and trimming were inferred from the DNA. The table kept for this sample lists about 20,000 clones. Over 20% of the sample goes to the ten largest clones.

Points on this clone: What antigen it recognizes has not been identified.

The V and J genes are TRBV6-1 and TRBJ1-1; the D gene cannot be named for sure. The sequencing input was PBMCs. This TCR came from a man between 60 and 75 years old in good health and CMV-seropositive. For the CDR3, the sequence is CASSEAPSLGFEAFF. The sequenced DNA is TGTGCCAGCAGTGAAGCCCCCTCTCTGGGCTTTGAGGCTTTCTTT.